This T cell receptor beta chain was captured in a study of T cell changes during pregnancy in multiple sclerosis. V was pared by 8 bases and J by 2 bases, with 13 bases between. There are 15 residues in the CDR3. Germline V gene lookup returns CDR1 MNHNY and CDR2 SVGAGI (reference sequence). Assay used: immunoSEQ multiplex PCR; TCRdb lists only in-frame clones, some missing. The repertoire holds about 110,000 clones, 75% to 95% seen once, with 1.6% in the top ten. The source material was peripheral blood, sampled before pregnancy. The TCR was taken from a female donor with multiple sclerosis, enrolled in a pregnancy study. V is TRBV6-6 and J is TRBJ2-6; D perhaps matches TRBD1 (5 bases). CDR3 sequence (DNA): TGTGCCAGCCGCCTAGGGGCAACTGGGGCCAACGTCCTGACTTTC. This gives the protein CASRLGATGANVLTF.